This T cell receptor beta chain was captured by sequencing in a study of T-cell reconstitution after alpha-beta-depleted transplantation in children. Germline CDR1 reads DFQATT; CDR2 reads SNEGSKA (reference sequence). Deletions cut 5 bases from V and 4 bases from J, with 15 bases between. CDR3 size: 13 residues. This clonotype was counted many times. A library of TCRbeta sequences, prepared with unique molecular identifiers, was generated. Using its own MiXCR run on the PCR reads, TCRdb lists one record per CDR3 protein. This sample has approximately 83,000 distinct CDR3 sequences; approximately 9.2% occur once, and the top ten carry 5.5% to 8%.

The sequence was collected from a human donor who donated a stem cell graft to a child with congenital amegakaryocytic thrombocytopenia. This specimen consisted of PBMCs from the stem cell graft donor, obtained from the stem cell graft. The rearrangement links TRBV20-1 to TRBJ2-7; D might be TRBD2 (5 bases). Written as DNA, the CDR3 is TGCAGTGCTCCTAACCTGGGCGGGTACGAGCAGTACTTC. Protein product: CSAPNLGGYEQYF.